The 23 T cell receptor beta chains listed next were all sequenced from one sample in a study of tumor-infiltrating lymphocytes in primary liver carcinoma. Total RNA (roughly 0.45 ug) served as template for TCR beta cDNA synthesis primed by a constant-region primer. Investigators got TCR beta libraries out of three nested multiplex PCR rounds, done with slightly modified ARM-PCR. Primers for the first two PCR rounds were TRBV1-TRBV30 forward primers and a C-beta reverse primer (about 10 cycles per round). MiXCR, applied by TCRdb to the multiplex PCR reads, yields one record per CDR3 protein. The sample lists 30,000 to 40,000 distinct CDR3 sequences, roughly 69% seen once, with 16% in the top ten. Without any cell sorting, roughly 18-31 mg of bulk tissue yielded co-extracted RNA and DNA. The sequencing input was liver tumor tissue from sampling region 4. The subset is: tumor region T4, right-lateral pole. These receptors originate from a man aged 35-49 years with primary liver carcinoma and hepatitis B virus infection.

In the case of this clonotype: One end of the junction fails to match germline, which may point to a read error. The chain combines TRBV14 with TRBJ2-1; 8 bases are shared with TRBD2. The germline V gene encodes CDR1 SGHDN and CDR2 FVKESK. CDR3 size: 16 residues. The CDR3 coding sequence is TGTTCCAGCAGTGCCGTAGCGGGATGGGTAAACGATGAGCAATTCTTC. Protein product: CSSSAVAGWVNDEQFF.

This chain links TRBV11-1 with TRBJ2-4; possibly TRBD2 for D (5 bases). The CDR3 runs to 17 residues. Looked up from germline, CDR1 is SGHAT and CDR2 is FQDESV (reference sequence). V dropped 3 bases and J dropped 6 bases, with 21 bases sitting between them. CDR3 sequence (DNA): TGTGCCAGCAGCTTTCCCGGGATTAGCGAGTCCATAAACATTCAGTACTTC. Translating gives CASSFPGISESINIQYF. The full variable domain, completed using reference TRBV11-1 and TRBJ2-4, is EAEVAQSPRYKITEKSQAVAFWCDPISGHATLYWYRQILGQGPELLVQFQDESVVDDSQLPKDRFSAERLKGVDSTLKIQPAELGDSAMYLCASSFPGISESINIQYFGAGTRLSVL.

Concerning this clonotype: With a much larger clone just one base away, this may be a read error. V usage is TRBV3-1 and J usage is TRBJ2-3; D remains ambiguous. Germline loops: CDR1 LGHDT, CDR2 YNNKEL (reference sequence). This CDR3 comprises 12 residues. CDR3 amino acids: CANSQVGDTQYF. CDR3 in DNA: TGTGCCAACAGCCAAGTCGGAGATACGCAGTATTTT.

Notes on this clonotype: One junction end disagrees with the germline gene, perhaps due to a read error. This chain links TRBV11-2 with TRBJ2-5; D gene uncertain. Germline CDR1 SGHAT, CDR2 FQNNGV. This CDR3 is built from 17 residues. DNA for the CDR3: TGTGCCAGCAGCTTAGGGGTCGCTTTCCGACTCCGAGAGACCCAGCACTTC. It yields the protein CASSLGVAFRLRETQHF.

In regard to this clonotype: One end of the junction varies from germline; a read error may be responsible. The J gene is TRBJ2-1, the V gene TRBV11-3; D gene ambiguous. The CDR3 length is 14 residues. The germline gives CDR1 SGHNT, CDR2 YENEEA. The CDR3 reads CASSLGVSNDEKFF. The CDR3 DNA reads TGTGCCAGCAGCTTAGGCGTTTCGAACGATGAGAAGTTCTTC. Full variable domain (rest looked up from reference TRBV11-3 and TRBJ2-1): EAGVVQSPRYKIIEKKQPVAFWCNPISGHNTLYWYLQNLGQGPELLIRYENEEAVDDSQLPKDRFSAERLKGVDSTLKIQPAELGDSAVYLCASSLGVSNDEKFFGPGTRLTVL.

This clonotype appeared many times. The chain is built from TRBV7-9 and TRBJ2-3, with D maybe TRBD1 (6 bases). V lost 4 bases, J lost 4 bases, and 15 bases lay in between. Per germline, CDR1 SEHNR and CDR2 FQNEAQ (reference sequence). This CDR3 region has 15 residues. CDR3: CASSSDRVGADTQYF. The CDR3 coding sequence is TGTGCCAGCAGCTCGGACAGAGTCGGGGCAGATACGCAGTATTTT.

The V gene is TRBV12-3 or TRBV12-4, the J gene TRBJ2-2; D is ambiguous. The CDR3 runs 14 residues. The CDR3 coding sequence is TGTCCCATCAGTCCCCGCACGGAGACCGGGGAGCTGTTTTTT. It is translated as CPISPRTETGELFF.

This clonotype is medium-sized. This chain uses TRBV11-2 with TRBJ1-4; D unclear. Germline CDR1 reads SGHAT; CDR2 reads FQNNGV. The V gene lost 3 bases and the J gene lost 7 bases, with 12 bases spanning the gap. The CDR3 length is 14 residues. CDR3 residues: CASSFRAASEKLFF. The CDR3 DNA follows: TGTGCCAGCAGCTTTAGGGCGGCGAGTGAAAAACTGTTTTTT.

Comments on this clonotype: Relative to the germline gene, one junction end is altered; a read error may explain this. This chain uses TRBV6-6 with TRBJ1-6, with 9 bases lining up with TRBD1. The CDR3 covers 15 residues. From germline, CDR1 is MNHNY and CDR2 SVGAGI (reference sequence). CDR3 sequence reads: CVCSLGTGRNLPLHF. The CDR3 DNA reads TGTGTCTGCAGCCTGGGGACAGGGAGGAATTTACCCCTCCACTTT.

A word on this clonotype: One junction end disagrees with the germline gene, perhaps due to a read error. Here the CDR3 DNA reads TGTGTCAGCATCGGTTACAGAGATTACTCCTACAAGCAGTACTTC. Protein product: CVSIGYRDYSYKQYF. The V call is TRBV6-6, the J call TRBJ2-7; D is ambiguous. The CDR3 totals 15 residues. Germline values: CDR1 MNHNY, CDR2 SVGAGI (reference sequence).

By sample share, this clonotype is medium-sized. The chain is built from TRBV6-5 and TRBJ2-7; 8 positions agree with TRBD1. V gave up 4 bases and J gave up 3 bases; unmatched junction bases: 8. CDR3 size: 15 residues. The germline gives CDR1 MNHEY, CDR2 SVGAGI. The CDR3 is CASSFSSGGLYEQYF. CDR3 DNA sequence: TGTGCCAGCAGTTTTTCCTCAGGGGGCCTCTACGAGCAGTACTTC.

The sample holds a few counts of this clonotype. The CDR3 loop reads CASRSGTETQYF. The CDR3, as DNA: TGTGCCAGCCGAAGCGGGACAGAGACCCAGTACTTC. The chain combines TRBV12-3 or TRBV12-4 with TRBJ2-5; 7 bases are a match to TRBD2. V lost 8 bases and J lost 4; bases outside the gene matches: 4. This CDR3 has 12 amino acids.

As to this clonotype: One end of the junction is discordant with germline, which a read error may explain. The chain recombines TRBV11-1 with TRBJ2-7, with a tentative D call TRBD2 (6 bases). The CDR3 totals 15 residues. CDR1 is SGHAT, CDR2 FQDESV, per germline (reference sequence). The CDR3 protein is CTSSITGSGEYEQYF. CDR3 coding DNA: TGTACCAGCAGCATAACGGGATCGGGAGAATACGAGCAGTATTTC.

At least ten counts were recorded for this clonotype. The chain joins TRBV28 to TRBJ2-7, with TRBD2 identical over 7 bases. The V gene's germline CDR1 is MDHEN and CDR2 SYDVKM. After removal of 3 bases from V and 4 bases from J, the junction contained 12 bases not matched to a gene. This CDR3 is 16 amino acids long. CDR3 amino acids: CASSFGGSGKYYEQYF. CDR3 sequence (DNA): TGTGCCAGCAGTTTCGGGGGGAGCGGGAAATATTACGAGCAGTACTTC.

Regarding this clonotype: The junction shows a germline mismatch at one end, possibly a read error. V and J are TRBV5-4 and TRBJ2-7, with 9 bases that match TRBD2. Germline lookup yields CDR1 SGHNT and CDR2 YYREEE (reference sequence). CDR3 length equals 15 residues. As DNA, the CDR3 is TGTGCCAGCAGCTTGGCGGGCGGGAGGGCCTACGAGCAGTATTTC. Protein product: CASSLAGGRAYEQYF. The full variable domain, with the rest looked up from reference TRBV5-4 and TRBJ2-7, is ETGVTQSPTHLIKTRGQQVTLRCSSQSGHNTVSWYQQALGQGPQFIFQYYREEENGRGNFPPRFSGLQFPNYSSELNVNALELDDSALYLCASSLAGGRAYEQYFGPGTRLTVT.

The chain carries TRBV2 and TRBJ2-1; D remains ambiguous. From germline, CDR1 is SNHLY and CDR2 FYNNEI. Trimming took off 4 bases at V and 6 bases at J, with 10 bases between the two ends. The CDR3 runs 13 residues. DNA for the CDR3: TGTGCCAGCAGTGGACAAGTCTTCAATGAGCAGTTCTTC. It translates to CASSGQVFNEQFF.

This clonotype is categorized as medium-sized. J is TRBJ2-7 and V is TRBV5-6; 8 nucleotides agree with TRBD2. Germline lookup yields CDR1 SGHDT and CDR2 YYEEEE. The CDR3 is made up of 14 amino acids. The J segment lost 2 bases and the V segment lost 2 bases, leaving 3 bases of the junction unmatched. The chain's CDR3 is CASSFPGLAYEQYF. As DNA, the CDR3 is TGTGCCAGCAGCTTTCCGGGACTAGCCTACGAGCAGTACTTC. The full variable domain, its missing parts supplied by reference TRBV5-6 and TRBJ2-7, is DAGVTQSPTHLIKTRGQQVTLRCSPKSGHDTVSWYQQALGQGPQFIFQYYEEEERQRGNFPDRFSGHQFPNYSSELNVNALLLGDSALYLCASSFPGLAYEQYFGPGTRLTVT.

Comment on this clonotype: Its ends do not fully match the called genes, so a read error is possible. J is TRBJ2-2 and V is TRBV12-5, with D possibly matching TRBD2 (7 bases). The germline V gene encodes CDR1 LGHNT and CDR2 FRNRAP. CDR3 length: 14 residues. CDR3 region: CASDRTGTDGGLSF. DNA of the CDR3: TGTGCTAGTGATCGGACCGGGACGGACGGGGGGCTGTCTTTT.

Points on this clonotype: The final CDR3 position lacks the conserved phenylalanine or tryptophan, pointing to a likely read error. Because the CDR3's place on the DNA is in doubt, the DNA is left out and the CDR3 is given as listed by TCRdb. The V gene is TRBV7-9, the J gene TRBJ1-1; TRBD1 is taken as the D call from the table, unchecked against the DNA. The germline gives CDR1 SEHNR, CDR2 FQNEAQ (reference sequence). The CDR3 is 13 amino acids long, termini counted. CDR3: CASSLTGDTEAFS.

The V gene is TRBV5-8, the J gene TRBJ1-5, with D perhaps TRBD1 (6 bases). V lost 2 bases, J lost 7 bases, and 10 bases lay in between. Per the germline V gene, CDR1 is SGHTS and CDR2 is YDEGEE. The CDR3 extends over 13 amino acids. The CDR3 coding sequence is TGTGCCAGCAGCTTAGCAGGGGACCAGCCCCAGCATTTT. Translated: CASSLAGDQPQHF.

The CDR3 bases are TGTGCCAGGAGTCAAGATAATGGGAGTGGCTACGAGCAGTACTTC. This gives the protein CARSQDNGSGYEQYF. The chain employs TRBV4-2 and TRBJ2-7, with D possibly matching TRBD2 (5 bases). The CDR3 is 15 residues long. Trimming stripped 9 bases from V and 3 bases from J, with 21 bases between. CDR1 and CDR2 (germline): LGHNA, YNFKEQ.

Concerning this clonotype itself: No conserved phenylalanine or tryptophan ends this CDR3, so it is likely a read error. The J gene is TRBJ2-1, the V gene TRBV24-1; D not resolved. The germline gives CDR1 KGHDR, CDR2 SFDVKD. The CDR3 runs 13 residues. CDR3 in DNA: TGTGTCACCAGTGAAGGTCCCTACAATGAGCAGTTCCTC. As protein: CVTSEGPYNEQFL.

The rearrangement links TRBV11-2 to TRBJ2-1, with D perhaps matching TRBD2 (6 bases). There are 14 residues in the CDR3. The germline V and J ends were trimmed by 5 bases and 14 bases, with 22 bases remaining between them. The germline gives CDR1 SGHAT, CDR2 FQNNGV. CDR3 nucleotide sequence: TGTGCCAGCAGCGCCAACAGGAGGGGTAAGGGAGAGTTCTTC. It codes for CASSANRRGKGEFF.